The rows below give T cell receptor beta chains drawn from one sample of a study of T cell responses to AZD1222 COVID-19 vaccine. The data were produced by immunoSEQ multiplex PCR, yet TCRdb's version contains in-frame clones alone and is incomplete. The table records tens of thousands of clones, around 87% of them present only once. Sequences were derived from peripheral blood, sampled on day 0 of AZD1222 vaccination. These receptors were taken from an adult in good health. Both conserved end residues are part of each CDR3. D genes are given only for firm matches. Some rows mark clone size as missing; the rest say once, few, many or name a class of expanded clone.

clone size: .; D gene: .; J gene: TRBJ1-3; V gene: TRBV29-1; CDR3 protein: CSVEGTGSANTIYF; CDR3 DNA: TGCAGCGTTGAGGGCACGGGTTCCGCGAACACCATATATTTT
clone size: .; D gene: .; J gene: TRBJ2-1; V gene: TRBV5-8; CDR3 protein: CASSLYRGDYNEQFF; CDR3 DNA: TGTGCCAGCAGCTTGTACCGGGGAGATTACAATGAGCAGTTCTTC
clone size: .; D gene: .; J gene: TRBJ2-7; V gene: TRBV12-3/TRBV12-4; CDR3 protein: CAVGRQHDYEQYF; CDR3 DNA: TGTGCCGTAGGTAGGCAGCATGACTACGAGCAGTACTTC
clone size: .; D gene: TRBD1; J gene: TRBJ2-3; V gene: TRBV29-1; CDR3 protein: CSVARGQGDTQYF; CDR3 DNA: TGCAGCGTTGCCAGGGGGCAAGGAGATACGCAGTATTTT
clone size: .; D gene: .; J gene: TRBJ2-7; V gene: TRBV5-5; CDR3 protein: CASSPPGRTYEQYF; CDR3 DNA: TGTGCCAGCAGCCCCCCGGGACGGACCTACGAGCAGTACTTC
clone size: .; D gene: TRBD1; J gene: TRBJ2-4; V gene: TRBV19; CDR3 protein: CASSIGQGQDIQYF; CDR3 DNA: TGTGCCAGTAGTATCGGACAGGGTCAGGACATTCAGTACTTC
clone size: .; D gene: TRBD2; J gene: TRBJ2-3; V gene: TRBV5-1; CDR3 protein: CASSSSTSGRAADTQYF; CDR3 DNA: TGCGCCAGCAGCTCCTCGACTAGCGGGAGGGCCGCAGATACGCAGTATTTT
clone size: .; D gene: TRBD2; J gene: TRBJ2-3; V gene: TRBV2; CDR3 protein: CASSGTSGRRSSTDTQYF; CDR3 DNA: TGTGCCAGCAGTGGGACTAGCGGGAGACGCTCTAGCACAGATACGCAGTATTTT
clone size: few; D gene: .; J gene: TRBJ2-7; V gene: TRBV5-1; CDR3 protein: CASSLESGLSYEQYF; CDR3 DNA: TGCGCCAGCAGCTTGGAGTCGGGACTCTCCTACGAGCAGTACTTC
clone size: once; D gene: TRBD1; J gene: TRBJ1-1; V gene: TRBV11-1; CDR3 protein: CASSLSTGLNTEAFF; CDR3 DNA: TGTGCCAGCAGCTTATCGACAGGGTTGAACACTGAAGCTTTCTTT
clone size: few; D gene: TRBD1; J gene: TRBJ2-7; V gene: TRBV3-1/TRBV3-2; CDR3 protein: CASSQAARGNEQYF; CDR3 DNA: TGTGCCAGCAGCCAAGCCGCCAGGGGGAATGAGCAGTACTTC
clone size: .; D gene: TRBD1; J gene: TRBJ1-2; V gene: TRBV10-1; CDR3 protein: CASSPGQNYGYTF; CDR3 DNA: TGCGCCAGCAGCCCGGGACAGAACTATGGCTACACCTTC
clone size: .; D gene: .; J gene: TRBJ1-4; V gene: TRBV20-1; CDR3 protein: CSASRVPGEKLFF; CDR3 DNA: TGCAGTGCTAGTCGGGTTCCCGGTGAAAAACTGTTTTTT
clone size: .; D gene: .; J gene: TRBJ1-2; V gene: TRBV6-5; CDR3 protein: CASGWENYGYTF; CDR3 DNA: TGTGCCAGCGGGTGGGAAAACTATGGCTACACCTTC
clone size: .; D gene: TRBD2; J gene: TRBJ2-5; V gene: TRBV29-1; CDR3 protein: CSAPLAGEETQYF; CDR3 DNA: TGCAGCGCCCCACTAGCGGGAGAAGAGACCCAGTACTTC
clone size: .; D gene: TRBD1; J gene: TRBJ2-3; V gene: TRBV24-1; CDR3 protein: CATSAGTGGTDTQYF; CDR3 DNA: TGTGCCACCAGTGCCGGGACAGGGGGGACAGATACGCAGTATTTT
clone size: .; D gene: TRBD1; J gene: TRBJ1-6; V gene: TRBV3-1/TRBV3-2; CDR3 protein: CASSPGGGYMAHNSPLHF; CDR3 DNA: TGTGCCAGCAGCCCAGGGGGAGGTTACATGGCCCATAATTCACCCCTCCACTTT
clone size: .; D gene: .; J gene: TRBJ2-5; V gene: TRBV15; CDR3 protein: CATSRDKRPETQYF; CDR3 DNA: TGTGCCACCAGCAGAGATAAGCGCCCGGAGACCCAGTACTTC
clone size: few; D gene: TRBD2; J gene: TRBJ2-5; V gene: TRBV6-5; CDR3 protein: CATSGGRETQYF; CDR3 DNA: TGTGCCACTAGCGGGGGCCGGGAGACCCAGTACTTC
clone size: .; D gene: .; J gene: TRBJ1-1; V gene: TRBV5-1; CDR3 protein: CASSLVPNTEAFF; CDR3 DNA: TGCGCCAGCAGCTTGGTTCCTAACACTGAAGCTTTCTTT
clone size: .; D gene: .; J gene: TRBJ2-2; V gene: TRBV5-6; CDR3 protein: CASSMGLGTGELFF; CDR3 DNA: TGTGCCAGCAGCATGGGACTTGGTACCGGGGAGCTGTTTTTT
clone size: .; D gene: .; J gene: TRBJ2-6; V gene: TRBV7-2; CDR3 protein: CASSFDPGGANVLTF; CDR3 DNA: TGTGCCAGCAGCTTCGACCCGGGGGGGGCCAACGTCCTGACTTTC
clone size: .; D gene: .; J gene: TRBJ2-4; V gene: TRBV15; CDR3 protein: CATSRDVPATLAKNIQYF; CDR3 DNA: TGTGCCACCAGCAGAGATGTGCCAGCAACTCTAGCCAAAAACATTCAGTACTTC
clone size: .; D gene: .; J gene: TRBJ2-4; V gene: TRBV28; CDR3 protein: CASSQNIQYF; CDR3 DNA: TGTGCCAGCAGTCAAAACATTCAGTACTTC
clone size: .; D gene: .; J gene: TRBJ2-1; V gene: TRBV30; CDR3 protein: CAWAGSDNEQFF; CDR3 DNA: TGTGCCTGGGCGGGGTCCGACAATGAGCAGTTCTTC
clone size: .; D gene: .; J gene: TRBJ2-5; V gene: TRBV11-2; CDR3 protein: CASSLTGEGETQYF; CDR3 DNA: TGTGCCAGCAGCTTAACGGGAGAGGGAGAGACCCAGTACTTC
clone size: .; D gene: TRBD2; J gene: TRBJ2-3; V gene: TRBV10-3; CDR3 protein: CAMRASGFSSTDTQYF; CDR3 DNA: TGTGCCATGAGGGCTAGCGGGTTTTCTAGCACAGATACGCAGTATTTT
clone size: .; D gene: .; J gene: TRBJ2-7; V gene: TRBV10-3; CDR3 protein: CAMGGSSQGRLRNEQYF; CDR3 DNA: TGTGCCATGGGTGGGAGCTCCCAGGGTCGGTTGCGTAACGAGCAGTACTTC
clone size: .; D gene: .; J gene: TRBJ2-2; V gene: TRBV7-2; CDR3 protein: CASGQGNTGELFF; CDR3 DNA: TGTGCCTCCGGGCAGGGTAACACCGGGGAGCTGTTTTTT
clone size: .; D gene: .; J gene: TRBJ1-2; V gene: TRBV2; CDR3 protein: CASSPDRANYGYTF; CDR3 DNA: TGTGCCAGCAGTCCAGACCGAGCTAACTATGGCTACACCTTC
clone size: .; D gene: .; J gene: TRBJ2-2; V gene: TRBV11-3; CDR3 protein: CASSLGRSGELFF; CDR3 DNA: TGTGCCAGCAGCTTAGGCCGCTCCGGGGAGCTGTTTTTT
clone size: once; D gene: .; J gene: TRBJ1-1; V gene: TRBV28; CDR3 protein: CASSTDQNTEAFF; CDR3 DNA: TGTGCCAGCAGTACAGACCAGAACACTGAAGCTTTCTTT
clone size: .; D gene: TRBD1; J gene: TRBJ2-1; V gene: TRBV15; CDR3 protein: CATSRDRAGGYNEQFF; CDR3 DNA: TGTGCCACCAGCAGAGATCGGGCAGGGGGCTACAATGAGCAGTTCTTC
clone size: .; D gene: .; J gene: TRBJ1-1; V gene: TRBV9; CDR3 protein: CASSVGKNTEAFF; CDR3 DNA: TGTGCCAGCAGCGTAGGGAAGAACACTGAAGCTTTCTTT
clone size: .; D gene: TRBD1; J gene: TRBJ2-3; V gene: TRBV2; CDR3 protein: CASRRTGGQFTSTDTQYF; CDR3 DNA: TGTGCCAGCAGAAGGACAGGGGGCCAATTTACTAGCACAGATACGCAGTATTTT
clone size: .; D gene: .; J gene: TRBJ2-5; V gene: TRBV5-1; CDR3 protein: CASRRGPSQETQYF; CDR3 DNA: TGCGCCAGCAGAAGGGGACCCAGCCAAGAGACCCAGTACTTC
clone size: .; D gene: .; J gene: TRBJ2-7; V gene: TRBV2; CDR3 protein: CASSELKGGSTYEQYF; CDR3 DNA: TGTGCCAGCAGTGAATTGAAGGGGGGTTCTACCTACGAGCAGTACTTC
clone size: .; D gene: TRBD2; J gene: TRBJ2-3; V gene: TRBV4-2; CDR3 protein: CASSPRTSGSTDTQYF; CDR3 DNA: TGTGCCAGCAGCCCTCGGACTAGCGGGAGCACAGATACGCAGTATTTT
clone size: .; D gene: .; J gene: TRBJ2-7; V gene: TRBV7-9; CDR3 protein: CASSPRAANTYEQYF; CDR3 DNA: TGTGCCAGCAGCCCCCGGGCAGCGAACACCTACGAGCAGTACTTC
clone size: .; D gene: TRBD1; J gene: TRBJ2-1; V gene: TRBV11-3; CDR3 protein: CASSLKGTGPKNNEQFF; CDR3 DNA: TGTGCCAGCAGCTTGAAGGGGACAGGTCCAAAGAACAATGAGCAGTTCTTC